This entry features one T cell receptor beta chain sequence. Sequencing used immunoSEQ multiplex PCR; TCRdb keeps in-frame clones, though not all of them. The top ten clones hold roughly 3.9% of a sample with over 110,000 clones, approximately 80% of them seen once. This entry comes from a study of blood T cell repertoires in COVID-19. Whole-study context: The recovered donors of Cohort 3 showed two negative PCRs, clearance, or symptom resolution. In each case, the material was cDNA or gDNA derived from T cells, B-cell-depleted T cells, or PBMCs.

CDR3 length: 15 amino acids. Germline CDR1 is LNHDA and CDR2 is SQIVND (reference sequence). Trimming left V 6 bases short and J 3 bases short, with 18 bases between. This receptor was taken from a man aged 45-65 years in a cohort exposed to, infected with or recovered from COVID-19 (not recorded which). Material: PBMCs or T cells enriched from blood (not recorded which). This sequence joins TRBV19 and TRBJ2-7; the D gene is possibly TRBD1 (6 bases). As DNA, the CDR3 is TGTGCCAGTAGCAGCACAGGGAAGTGGTACTACGAGCAGTACTTC. It is translated as CASSSTGKWYYEQYF.